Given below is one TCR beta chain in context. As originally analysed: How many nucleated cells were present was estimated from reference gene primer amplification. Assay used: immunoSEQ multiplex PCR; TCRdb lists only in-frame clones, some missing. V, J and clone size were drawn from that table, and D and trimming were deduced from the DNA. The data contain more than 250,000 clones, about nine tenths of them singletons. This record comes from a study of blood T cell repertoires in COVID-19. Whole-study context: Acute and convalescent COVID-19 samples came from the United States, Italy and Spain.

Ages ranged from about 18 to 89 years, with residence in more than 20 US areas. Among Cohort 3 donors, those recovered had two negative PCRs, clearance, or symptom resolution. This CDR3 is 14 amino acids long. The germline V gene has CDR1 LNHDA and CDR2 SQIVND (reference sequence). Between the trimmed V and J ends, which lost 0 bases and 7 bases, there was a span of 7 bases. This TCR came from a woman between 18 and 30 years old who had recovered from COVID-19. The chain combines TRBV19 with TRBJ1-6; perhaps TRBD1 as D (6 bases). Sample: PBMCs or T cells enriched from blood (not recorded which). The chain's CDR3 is CASSIDRGNSPLHF. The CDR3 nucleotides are TGTGCCAGTAGTATAGACAGGGGAAATTCACCCCTCCACTTT.